This T cell receptor beta chain was recorded in a study of cytomegalovirus exposure and HLA in healthy donors. Study findings and constraints: The study labeled 180 or so TCR beta chains cytomegalovirus-associated. Most subjects had HLA-A and HLA-B alleles reportedly predicted accurately by TCR beta sequences.

This clone was counted a few times. The target antigen is unknown. Unmatched junction bases numbered 11, after V lost 4 bases and J lost 7 bases. CDR3 size: 15 residues. CDR1 SGHTS and CDR2 YDEGEE come from the germline V gene. When sampled, the donors appeared nominally healthy, though they likely had unrecorded immune exposures. The PCR ran on 60 Vbeta and 13 Jbeta primers. The data were produced by immunoSEQ multiplex PCR, yet TCRdb's version contains in-frame clones alone and is incomplete. The sample includes just over 200,000 clones, more than 65% of them seen just once. The sequence derives from a man over 45 in good health and CMV-seronegative. The sequenced material came from PBMCs. The rearrangement joins TRBV5-8 to TRBJ2-5; TRBD2 matches at 9 bases. The CDR3 bases are TGTGCCAGCAGCGAATCTAGCGGGATCAGTGGGACCCAGTACTTC. This gives the protein CASSESSGISGTQYF.